This T cell receptor (beta chain) was recorded in a study of blood T cell repertoires in COVID-19. This clone was recorded at least ten times. TCRdb's table, derived via immunoSEQ multiplex PCR, lists solely in-frame clones and lacks some. The sample consists of about 270,000 clones, roughly 86% of them appearing once. V was trimmed by 2 bases and J by 0 bases, leaving 11 bases between them. The CDR3 has 16 residues. Germline assignment: CDR1 SGHKS and CDR2 YYEKEE (reference sequence). The genes are TRBV5-5 and TRBJ1-4; the D gene is possibly TRBD1 (5 bases). Material for sequencing was peripheral blood. The TCR comes from a man aged 35 to 55 with active or convalescent COVID-19. CDR3 amino acids: CASSFPGTATNEKLFF. CDR3 DNA: TGTGCCAGCAGCTTCCCGGGGACTGCAACTAATGAAAAACTGTTTTTT.